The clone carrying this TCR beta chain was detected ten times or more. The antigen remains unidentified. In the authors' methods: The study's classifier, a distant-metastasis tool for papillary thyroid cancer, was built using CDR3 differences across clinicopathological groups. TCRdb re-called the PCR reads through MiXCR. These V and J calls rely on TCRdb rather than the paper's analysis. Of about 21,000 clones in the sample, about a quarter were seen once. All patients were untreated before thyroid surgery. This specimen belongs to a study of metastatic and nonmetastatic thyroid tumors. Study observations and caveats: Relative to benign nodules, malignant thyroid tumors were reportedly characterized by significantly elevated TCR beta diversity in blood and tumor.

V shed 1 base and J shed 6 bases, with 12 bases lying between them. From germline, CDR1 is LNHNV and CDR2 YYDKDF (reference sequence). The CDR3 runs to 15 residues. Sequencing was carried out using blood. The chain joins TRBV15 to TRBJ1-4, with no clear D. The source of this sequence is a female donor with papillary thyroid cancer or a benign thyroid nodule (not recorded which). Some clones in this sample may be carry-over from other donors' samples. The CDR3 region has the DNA TGTGCCACCAGCAGAGGGGGTTATGGGGATGAAAAACTGTTTTTT. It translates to CATSRGGYGDEKLFF.